Each of the 10 T cell receptor beta chains below was sequenced from the same sample in a study of shared clonotypes between healthy human individuals. Sequenced by immunoSEQ multiplex PCR; TCRdb stores in-frame clones only, minus some. The data contain 2.3 million or so clones, 90% to 95% of them singletons. The sample was naive CD4+ T cells from PBMCs. This sample's subset: CD45RA+ positively selected. The receptors here all came from a man aged 18 to 29 in good health. Some clones in this sample may be carry-over from other donors' samples.

Turning to this clone: The same CDR3 arises from other DNA sequences in this sample as well. V and J are TRBV27 and TRBJ2-5, with D unclear. Germline V CDR1 and CDR2: MNHEY, SMNVEV (reference sequence). CDR3 length equals 13 residues. V gave up 2 bases and J gave up 5 bases, with 9 bases separating them. CDR3 in amino acids: CASSLNGGETQYF. The CDR3, as DNA: TGTGCCAGCAGTTTAAACGGTGGGGAGACCCAGTACTTC.

The chain is built from TRBV28 and TRBJ2-7, with TRBD1 matching 10 bases. Germline-derived CDR1 and CDR2 are MDHEN and SYDVKM. This CDR3 has 14 residues. Trimming took 6 bases from V and 5 from J; bases not matched to a gene: 7. DNA of the CDR3: TGTGCCAGCAGACGACAGGGGGCTCGAGACGAGCAGTACTTC. Translation gives CASRRQGARDEQYF.

V usage is TRBV10-3 and J usage is TRBJ2-5; the D is unclear. Trimming left V 0 bases short and J 5 bases short, with 7 bases between. Per the germline V gene, CDR1 is ENHRY and CDR2 is SYGVKD. The CDR3 consists of 13 residues. CDR3 protein: CAISESRSETQYF. In DNA, the CDR3 is TGTGCCATCAGTGAGTCTAGGTCGGAGACCCAGTACTTC.

The chain has TRBV10-3 and TRBJ1-1, with unresolved D. CDR1 and CDR2 from the germline V gene are ENHRY and SYGVKD. This CDR3 contains 14 residues. The V end lost 4 bases, the J end lost 2 bases, and 11 bases lay between the germline ends. The CDR3 DNA reads TGTGCCATCAGTGCGCGGGGAGGAAACACTGAAGCTTTCTTT. Its protein is CAISARGGNTEAFF.

In this sample, this clone turned up once. DNA of the CDR3: TGTGCCAGTAAGGGCCCGGGGGCAGGGGAAAAACTGTTTTTT. Translation gives CASKGPGAGEKLFF. The V and J genes are TRBV19 and TRBJ1-4; D is possibly TRBD1 (6 bases). This CDR3 contains 14 residues. Germline V CDR1 and CDR2: LNHDA, SQIVND (reference sequence). The V gene lost 7 bases and the J gene lost 8 bases, with 17 bases spanning the gap.

The CDR3 spells CASSIDSTGDVSEKLFF. CDR3 bases: TGTGCCAGTAGTATAGATTCAACGGGTGATGTGAGTGAAAAACTGTTTTTT. The J gene is TRBJ1-4, the V gene TRBV19; D call uncertain. CDR3 length equals 17 residues. The germline V gene has CDR1 LNHDA and CDR2 SQIVND (reference sequence). Between the trimmed V and J ends, which lost 0 bases and 7 bases, there was a span of 18 bases. The full variable domain, in which reference TRBV19 and TRBJ1-4 provide the parts outside the CDR3, is DGGITQSPKYLFRKEGQNVTLSCEQNLNHDAMYWYRQDPGQGLRLIYYSQIVNDFQKGDIAEGYSVSREKKESFPLTVTSAQKNPTAFYLCASSIDSTGDVSEKLFFGSGTQLSVL.

V usage is TRBV6-5 and J usage is TRBJ1-2; D is unresolved. The CDR3 sequence is 12 residues long. The V gene's germline CDR1 is MNHEY and CDR2 SVGAGI. Trimming pared 11 bases from V and 4 bases from J, leaving 14 bases between. CDR3 residues: CAAGGDLYGYTF. The DNA for the CDR3 is TGTGCCGCCGGCGGGGATCTCTATGGCTACACCTTC.

The chain carries TRBV19 and TRBJ2-5; tentative D call: TRBD1 (6 bases). Germline assignment: CDR1 LNHDA and CDR2 SQIVND (reference sequence). V was pared by 6 bases and J by 5 bases, with 19 bases between. There are 15 residues in the CDR3. CDR3 amino acids: CASSRTAAWGETQYF. The CDR3, as DNA: TGTGCCAGTAGCCGGACAGCCGCTTGGGGGGAGACCCAGTACTTC.

The chain couples TRBV5-1 to TRBJ1-1; perhaps TRBD1 as D (5 bases). Deletions cut 2 bases from V and 5 bases from J, with 19 bases between. The CDR3 has 16 residues. Germline CDR1 is SGHRS and CDR2 is YFSETQ. This CDR3 reads CASSLMSRASGTEAFF. The CDR3 DNA is TGCGCCAGCAGCTTAATGTCCAGGGCCTCGGGTACTGAAGCTTTCTTT. The variable domain in full, completed from reference TRBV5-1 and TRBJ1-1, reads KAGVTQTPRYLIKTRGQQVTLSCSPISGHRSVSWYQQTPGQGLQFLFEYFSETQRNKGNFPGRFSGRQFSNSRSEMNVSTLELGDSALYLCASSLMSRASGTEAFFGQGTRLTVV.

The chain combines TRBV5-8 with TRBJ1-5; 7 bases are shared with TRBD1. The germline V gene has CDR1 SGHTS and CDR2 YDEGEE. After removal of 4 bases from V and 3 bases from J, the junction contained 10 bases not matched to a gene. CDR3 length: 16 residues. The DNA for the CDR3 is TGTGCCAGCAGCGCTGACAGGGTCCGAGTCAATCAGCCCCAGCATTTT. As protein: CASSADRVRVNQPQHF.